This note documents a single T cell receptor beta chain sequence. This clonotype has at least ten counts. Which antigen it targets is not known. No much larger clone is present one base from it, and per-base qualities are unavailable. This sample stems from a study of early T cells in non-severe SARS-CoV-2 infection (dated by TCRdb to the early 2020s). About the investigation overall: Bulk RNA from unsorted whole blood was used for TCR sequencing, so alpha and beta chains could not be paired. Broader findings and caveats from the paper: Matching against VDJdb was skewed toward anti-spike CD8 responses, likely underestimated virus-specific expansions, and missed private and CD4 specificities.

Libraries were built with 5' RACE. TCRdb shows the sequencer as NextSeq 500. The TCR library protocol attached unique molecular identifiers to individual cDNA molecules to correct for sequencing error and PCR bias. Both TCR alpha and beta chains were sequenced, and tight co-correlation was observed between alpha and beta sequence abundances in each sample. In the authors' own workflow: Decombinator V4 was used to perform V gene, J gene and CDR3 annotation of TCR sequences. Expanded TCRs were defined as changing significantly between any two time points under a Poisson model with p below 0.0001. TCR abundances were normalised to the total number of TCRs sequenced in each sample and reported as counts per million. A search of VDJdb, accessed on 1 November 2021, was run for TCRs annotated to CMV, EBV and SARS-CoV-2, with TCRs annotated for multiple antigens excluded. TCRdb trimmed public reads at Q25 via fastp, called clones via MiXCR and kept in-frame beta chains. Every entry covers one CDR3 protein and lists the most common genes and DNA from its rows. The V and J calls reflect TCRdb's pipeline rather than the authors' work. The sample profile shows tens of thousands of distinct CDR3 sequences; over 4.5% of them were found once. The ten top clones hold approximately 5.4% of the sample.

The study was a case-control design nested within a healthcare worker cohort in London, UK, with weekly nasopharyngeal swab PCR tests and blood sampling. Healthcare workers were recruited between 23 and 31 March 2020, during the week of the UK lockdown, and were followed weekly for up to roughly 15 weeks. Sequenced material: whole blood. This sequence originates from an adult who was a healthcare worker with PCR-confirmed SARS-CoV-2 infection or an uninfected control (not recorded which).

The CDR3 sequence is CATSRGTEAFF. The DNA reads as follows: TGTGCCACGTCTCGGGGGACTGAAGCTTTCTTT. The rearrangement combines TRBV24-1 with TRBJ1-1; perhaps TRBD1 is the D gene, with 5 bases matching. The germline V gene specifies KGHDR as CDR1 and SFDVKD as CDR2. The V end loses 10 bases and the J end loses 5 bases, and a stretch of 10 bases separates them. The CDR3 goes from the cysteine to the phenylalanine over 11 residues. The read is trimmed to its CDR3 DNA, 33 bases read in frame from base 1.